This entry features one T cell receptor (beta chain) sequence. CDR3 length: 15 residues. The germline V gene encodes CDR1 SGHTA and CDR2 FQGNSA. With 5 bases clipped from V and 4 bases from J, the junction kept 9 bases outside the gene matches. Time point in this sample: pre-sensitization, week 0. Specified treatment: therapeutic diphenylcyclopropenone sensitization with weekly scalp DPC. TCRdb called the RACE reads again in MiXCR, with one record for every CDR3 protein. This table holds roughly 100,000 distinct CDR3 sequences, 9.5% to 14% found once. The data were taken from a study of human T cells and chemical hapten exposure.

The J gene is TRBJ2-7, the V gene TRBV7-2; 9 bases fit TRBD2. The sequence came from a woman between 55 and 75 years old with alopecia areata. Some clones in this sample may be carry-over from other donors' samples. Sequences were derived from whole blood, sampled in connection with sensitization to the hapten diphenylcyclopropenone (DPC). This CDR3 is CASSLQRGVEYEQYF. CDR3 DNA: TGTGCCAGCAGCCTCCAGCGGGGGGTCGAATACGAGCAGTACTTC.